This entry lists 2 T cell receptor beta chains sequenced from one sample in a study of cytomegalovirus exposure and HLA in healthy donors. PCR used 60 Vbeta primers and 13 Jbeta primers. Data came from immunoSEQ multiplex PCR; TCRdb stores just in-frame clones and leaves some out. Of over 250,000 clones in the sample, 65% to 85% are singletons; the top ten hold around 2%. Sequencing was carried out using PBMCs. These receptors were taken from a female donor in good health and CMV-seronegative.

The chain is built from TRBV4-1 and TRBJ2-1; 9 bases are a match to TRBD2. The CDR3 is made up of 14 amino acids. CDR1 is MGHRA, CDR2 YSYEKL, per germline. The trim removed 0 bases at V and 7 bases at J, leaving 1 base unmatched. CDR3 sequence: CASSQESGRNEQFF. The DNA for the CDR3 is TGCGCCAGCAGCCAAGAAAGCGGGAGGAATGAGCAGTTCTTC.

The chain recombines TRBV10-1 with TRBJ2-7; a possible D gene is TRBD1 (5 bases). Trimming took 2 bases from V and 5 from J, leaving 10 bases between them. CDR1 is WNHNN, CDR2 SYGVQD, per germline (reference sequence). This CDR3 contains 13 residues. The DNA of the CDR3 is TGCGCCAGCAGTGAGCCAGGGCGACACGAGCAGTACTTC. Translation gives CASSEPGRHEQYF.